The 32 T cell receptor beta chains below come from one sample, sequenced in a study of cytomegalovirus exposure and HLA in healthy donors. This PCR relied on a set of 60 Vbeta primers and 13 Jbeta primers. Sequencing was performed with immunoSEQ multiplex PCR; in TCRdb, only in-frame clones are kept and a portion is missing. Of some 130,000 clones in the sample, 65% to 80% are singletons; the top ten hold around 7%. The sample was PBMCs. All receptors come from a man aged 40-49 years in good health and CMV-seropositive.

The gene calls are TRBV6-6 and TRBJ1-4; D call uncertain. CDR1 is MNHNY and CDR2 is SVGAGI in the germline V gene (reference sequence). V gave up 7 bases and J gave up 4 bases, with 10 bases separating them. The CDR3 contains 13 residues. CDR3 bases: TGTGCCAGCAAGAGGGCGGGTAATGAAAAACTGTTTTTT. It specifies CASKRAGNEKLFF.

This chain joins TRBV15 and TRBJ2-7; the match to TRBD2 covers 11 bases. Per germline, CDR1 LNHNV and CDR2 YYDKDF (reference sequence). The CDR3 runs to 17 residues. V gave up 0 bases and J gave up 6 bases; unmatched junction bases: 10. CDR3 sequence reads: CATSRDQTSGNPGEQYF. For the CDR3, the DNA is TGTGCCACCAGCAGAGATCAGACTAGCGGGAATCCGGGCGAGCAGTACTTC.

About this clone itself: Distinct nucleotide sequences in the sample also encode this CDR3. As DNA, the CDR3 is TGTGCCAGTAGTCCCGGGACAGGGTATGGCTACACCTTC. Its translation is CASSPGTGYGYTF. The chain couples TRBV19 to TRBJ1-2; TRBD1 matches at 9 bases. The CDR3 loop spans 13 amino acids. In germline, CDR1 is LNHDA, CDR2 SQIVND (reference sequence). Trimming cost V 5 bases and J 5 bases; bases outside gene matches: 3.

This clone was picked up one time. CDR3 amino acids: CASLQGVDQPQHF. The CDR3 coding sequence is TGTGCCAGTCTACAGGGGGTGGATCAGCCCCAGCATTTT. The chain has TRBV19 and TRBJ1-5, with 8 nucleotides matching TRBD1. Trimming at V came to 8 bases and at J to 5 bases, leaving 5 bases not matched to a gene. Germline-derived CDR1 and CDR2 are LNHDA and SQIVND (reference sequence). The CDR3 sequence is 13 residues long.

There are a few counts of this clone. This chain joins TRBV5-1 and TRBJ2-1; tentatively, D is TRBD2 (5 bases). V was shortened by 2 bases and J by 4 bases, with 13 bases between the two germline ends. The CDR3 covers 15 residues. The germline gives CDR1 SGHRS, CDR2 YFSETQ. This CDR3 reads CASSFVEGAYNEQFF. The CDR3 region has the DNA TGCGCCAGCAGCTTTGTCGAGGGAGCTTACAATGAGCAGTTCTTC.

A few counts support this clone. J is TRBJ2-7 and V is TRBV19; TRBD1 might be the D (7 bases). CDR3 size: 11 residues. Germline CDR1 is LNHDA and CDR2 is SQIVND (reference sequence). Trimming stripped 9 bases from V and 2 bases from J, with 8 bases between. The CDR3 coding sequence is TGTGCCAGCAGGGGGGCCTACGAGCAGTACTTC. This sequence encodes CASRGAYEQYF.

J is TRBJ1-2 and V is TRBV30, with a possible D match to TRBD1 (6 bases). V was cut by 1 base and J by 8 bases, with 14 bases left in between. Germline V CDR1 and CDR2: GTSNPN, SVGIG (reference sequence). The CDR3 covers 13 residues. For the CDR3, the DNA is TGTGCCTGGAGTGAGGGCACAGGGCAGGGCTACACCTTC. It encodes CAWSEGTGQGYTF.

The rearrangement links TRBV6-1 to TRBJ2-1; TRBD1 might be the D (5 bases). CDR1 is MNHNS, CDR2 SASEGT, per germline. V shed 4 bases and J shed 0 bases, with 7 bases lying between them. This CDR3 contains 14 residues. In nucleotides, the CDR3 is TGTGCCAGCAGTGGACAGAACTCCTACAATGAGCAGTTCTTC. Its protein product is CASSGQNSYNEQFF.

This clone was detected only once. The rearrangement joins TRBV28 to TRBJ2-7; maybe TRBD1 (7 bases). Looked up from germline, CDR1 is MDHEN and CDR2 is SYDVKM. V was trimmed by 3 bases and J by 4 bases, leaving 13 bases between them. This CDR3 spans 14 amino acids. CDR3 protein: CASSLGGQLYEQYF. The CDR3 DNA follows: TGTGCCAGCAGTTTGGGGGGACAGCTTTACGAGCAGTACTTC.

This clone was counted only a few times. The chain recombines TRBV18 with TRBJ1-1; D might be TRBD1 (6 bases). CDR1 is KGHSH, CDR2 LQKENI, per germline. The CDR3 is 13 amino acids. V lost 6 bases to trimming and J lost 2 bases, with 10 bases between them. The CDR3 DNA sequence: TGTGCCAGCTCTCGGACAGAAAACACTGAAGCTTTCTTT. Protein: CASSRTENTEAFF.

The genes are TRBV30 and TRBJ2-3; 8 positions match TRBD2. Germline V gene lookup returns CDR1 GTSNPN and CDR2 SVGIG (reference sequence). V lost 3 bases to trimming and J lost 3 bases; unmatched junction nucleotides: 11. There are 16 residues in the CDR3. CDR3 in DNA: TGTGCCTGGAGCCCGGTGTGGACGGGAGGGACAGATACGCAGTATTTT. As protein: CAWSPVWTGGTDTQYF.

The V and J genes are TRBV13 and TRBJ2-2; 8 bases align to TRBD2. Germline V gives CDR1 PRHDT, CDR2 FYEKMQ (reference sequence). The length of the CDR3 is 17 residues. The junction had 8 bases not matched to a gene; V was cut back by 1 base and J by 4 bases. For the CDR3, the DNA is TGTGCCAGCAGCTTAGTAGAGGGACTAGGAGGCACCGGGGAGCTGTTTTTT. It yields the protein CASSLVEGLGGTGELFF.

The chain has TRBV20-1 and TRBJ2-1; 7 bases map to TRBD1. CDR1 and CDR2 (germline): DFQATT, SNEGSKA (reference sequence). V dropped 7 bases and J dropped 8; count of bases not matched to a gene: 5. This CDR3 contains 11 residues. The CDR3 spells CSVRQGYEQFF. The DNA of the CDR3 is TGCAGTGTCAGACAGGGCTATGAGCAGTTCTTC.

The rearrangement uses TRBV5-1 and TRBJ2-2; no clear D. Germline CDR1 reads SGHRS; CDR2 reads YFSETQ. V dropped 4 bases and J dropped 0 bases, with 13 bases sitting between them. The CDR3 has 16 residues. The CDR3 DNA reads TGCGCCAGCAGCCCAGGAAGTTCCGCGAACACCGGGGAGCTGTTTTTT. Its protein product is CASSPGSSANTGELFF.

The CDR3 DNA is TGTGCCAGTACAACTAGCGGGAGGTGGTACAATGAGCAGTTCTTC. Translating it yields CASTTSGRWYNEQFF. This chain links TRBV19 with TRBJ2-1, with 12 bases lining up with TRBD2. Germline CDR1 reads LNHDA; CDR2 reads SQIVND (reference sequence). Trimming removed 7 bases from V and 4 bases from J; junction bases left unmatched: 5. This CDR3 region has 15 residues. Complete variable domain (other parts from reference TRBV19 and TRBJ2-1): DGGITQSPKYLFRKEGQNVTLSCEQNLNHDAMYWYRQDPGQGLRLIYYSQIVNDFQKGDIAEGYSVSREKKESFPLTVTSAQKNPTAFYLCASTTSGRWYNEQFFGPGTRLTVL.

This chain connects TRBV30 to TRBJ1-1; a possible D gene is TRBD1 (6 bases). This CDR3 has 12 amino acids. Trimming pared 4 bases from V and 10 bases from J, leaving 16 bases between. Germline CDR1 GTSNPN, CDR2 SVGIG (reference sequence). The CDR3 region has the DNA TGTGCCTGGAACCTCAGGGGTTTCGGAGCTTTCTTT. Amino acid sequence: CAWNLRGFGAFF.

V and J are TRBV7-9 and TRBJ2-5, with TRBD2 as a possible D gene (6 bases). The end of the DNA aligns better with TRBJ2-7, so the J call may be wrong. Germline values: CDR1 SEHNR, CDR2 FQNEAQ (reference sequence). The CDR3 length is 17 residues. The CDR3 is CASSLPREAGTRYEQYF. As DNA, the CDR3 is TGTGCCAGCAGCTTGCCGAGGGAGGCAGGGACTCGCTACGAGCAGTACTTC.

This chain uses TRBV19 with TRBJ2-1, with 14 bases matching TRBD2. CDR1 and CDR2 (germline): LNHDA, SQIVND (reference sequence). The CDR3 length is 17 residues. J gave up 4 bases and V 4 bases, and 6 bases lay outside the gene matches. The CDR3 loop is CASSTPTSGRGYNEQFF. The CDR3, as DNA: TGTGCCAGTAGTACGCCGACTAGCGGGAGGGGTTACAATGAGCAGTTCTTC.

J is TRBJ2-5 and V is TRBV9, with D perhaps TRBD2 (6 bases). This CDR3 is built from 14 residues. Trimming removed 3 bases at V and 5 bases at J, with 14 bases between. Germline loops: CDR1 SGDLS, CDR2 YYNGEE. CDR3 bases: TGTGCCAGCAGCGATCCGCGGGGCGGGGAGACCCAGTACTTC. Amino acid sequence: CASSDPRGGETQYF.

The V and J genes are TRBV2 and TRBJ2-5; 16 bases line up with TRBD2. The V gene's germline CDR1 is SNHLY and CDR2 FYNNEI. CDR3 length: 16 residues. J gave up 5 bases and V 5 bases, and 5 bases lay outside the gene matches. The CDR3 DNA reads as TGTGCCAGCAGTACGGGACTAGCGGGAGGGCCGGAGACCCAGTACTTC. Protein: CASSTGLAGGPETQYF.

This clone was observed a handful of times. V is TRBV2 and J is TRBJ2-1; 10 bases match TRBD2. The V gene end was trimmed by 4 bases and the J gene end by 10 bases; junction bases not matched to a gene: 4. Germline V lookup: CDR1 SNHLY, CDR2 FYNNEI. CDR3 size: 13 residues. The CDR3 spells CASSGASGREQFF. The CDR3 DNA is TGTGCCAGCAGTGGGGCTAGCGGGAGAGAGCAGTTCTTC. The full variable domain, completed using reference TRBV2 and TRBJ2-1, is EPEVTQTPSHQVTQMGQEVILRCVPISNHLYFYWYRQILGQKVEFLVSFYNNEISEKSEIFDDQFSVERPDGSNFTLKIRSTKLEDSAMYFCASSGASGREQFFGPGTRLTVL.

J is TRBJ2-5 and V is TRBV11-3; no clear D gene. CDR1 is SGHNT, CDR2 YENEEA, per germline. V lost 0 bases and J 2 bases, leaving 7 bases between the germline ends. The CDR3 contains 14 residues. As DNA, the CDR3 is TGTGCCAGCAGCTTAGACGTGCAGCAAGAGACCCAGTACTTC. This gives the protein CASSLDVQQETQYF.

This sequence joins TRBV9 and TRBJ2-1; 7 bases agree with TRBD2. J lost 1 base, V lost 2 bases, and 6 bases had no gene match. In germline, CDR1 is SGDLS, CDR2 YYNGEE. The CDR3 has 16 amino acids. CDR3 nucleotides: TGTGCCAGCAGCGTGGGCGGGAGTGTTTCCTACAATGAGCAGTTCTTC. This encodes CASSVGGSVSYNEQFF. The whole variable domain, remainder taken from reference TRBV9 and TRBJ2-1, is DSGVTQTPKHLITATGQRVTLRCSPRSGDLSVYWYQQSLDQGLQFLIQYYNGEERAKGNILERFSAQQFPDLHSELNLSSLELGDSALYFCASSVGGSVSYNEQFFGPGTRLTVL.

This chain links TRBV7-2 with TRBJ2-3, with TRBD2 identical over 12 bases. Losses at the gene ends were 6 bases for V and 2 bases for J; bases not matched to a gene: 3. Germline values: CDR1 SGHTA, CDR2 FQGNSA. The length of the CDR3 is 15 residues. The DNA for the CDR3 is TGTGCCAGCAGACGGACTAGCGGGAACACAGATACGCAGTATTTT. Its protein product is CASRRTSGNTDTQYF.

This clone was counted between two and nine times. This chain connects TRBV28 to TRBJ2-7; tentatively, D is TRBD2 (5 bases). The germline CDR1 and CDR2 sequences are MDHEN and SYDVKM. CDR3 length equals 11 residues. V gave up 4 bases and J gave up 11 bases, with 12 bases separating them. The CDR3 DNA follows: TGTGCCAGCAGTTCAACACGAGGGAAGTACTTC. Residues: CASSSTRGKYF. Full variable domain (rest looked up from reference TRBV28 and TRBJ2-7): DVKVTQSSRYLVKRTGEKVFLECVQDMDHENMFWYRQDPGLGLRLIYFSYDVKMKEKGDIPEGYSVSREKKERFSLILESASTNQTSMYLCASSSTRGKYFGPGTRLTVT.

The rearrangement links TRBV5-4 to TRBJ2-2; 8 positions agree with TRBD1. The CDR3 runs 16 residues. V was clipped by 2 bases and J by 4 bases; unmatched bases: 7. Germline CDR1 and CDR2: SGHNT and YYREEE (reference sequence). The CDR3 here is CASSLKDRAGTGELFF. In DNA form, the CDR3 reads TGTGCCAGCAGCTTAAAGGACAGGGCGGGCACCGGGGAGCTGTTTTTT. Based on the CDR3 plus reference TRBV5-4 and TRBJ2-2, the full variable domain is ETGVTQSPTHLIKTRGQQVTLRCSSQSGHNTVSWYQQALGQGPQFIFQYYREEENGRGNFPPRFSGLQFPNYSSELNVNALELDDSALYLCASSLKDRAGTGELFFGEGSRLTVL.

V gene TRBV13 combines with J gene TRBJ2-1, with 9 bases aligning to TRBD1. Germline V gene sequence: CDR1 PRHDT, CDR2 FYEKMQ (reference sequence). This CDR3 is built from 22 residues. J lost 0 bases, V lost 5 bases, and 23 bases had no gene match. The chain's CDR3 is CASSLYQARDRVSKSSYNEQFF. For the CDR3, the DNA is TGTGCCAGCAGCCTTTACCAGGCCCGGGACAGGGTGTCCAAAAGCTCCTACAATGAGCAGTTCTTC.

The CDR3 bases are TGTGCCAGCAGTCAACTCACAGGGAGCAATCAGCCCCAGCATTTT. Protein: CASSQLTGSNQPQHF. This chain links TRBV28 with TRBJ1-5; TRBD1 might be the D (6 bases). Trimming took 5 bases from V and 1 from J, leaving 12 bases between them. The V gene's germline CDR1 is MDHEN and CDR2 SYDVKM. The CDR3 is made up of 15 amino acids.

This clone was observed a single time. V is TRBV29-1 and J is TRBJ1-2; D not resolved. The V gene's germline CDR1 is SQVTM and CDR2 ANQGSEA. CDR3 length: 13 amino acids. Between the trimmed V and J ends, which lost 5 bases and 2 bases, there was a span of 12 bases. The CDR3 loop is CSVSLGGNYGYTF. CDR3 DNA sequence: TGCAGCGTTTCCCTCGGAGGAAACTATGGCTACACCTTC.

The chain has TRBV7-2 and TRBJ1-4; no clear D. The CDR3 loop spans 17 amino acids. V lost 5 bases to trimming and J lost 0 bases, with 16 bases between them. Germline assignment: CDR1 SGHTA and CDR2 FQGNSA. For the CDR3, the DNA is TGTGCCAGCAGCCCGGGATTGAGCAGCTCAACTAATGAAAAACTGTTTTTT. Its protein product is CASSPGLSSSTNEKLFF.

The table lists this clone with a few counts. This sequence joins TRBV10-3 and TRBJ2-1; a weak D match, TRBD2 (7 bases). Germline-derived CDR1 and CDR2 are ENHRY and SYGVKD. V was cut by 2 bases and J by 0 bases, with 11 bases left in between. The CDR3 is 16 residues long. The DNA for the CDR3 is TGTGCCATCAGTGAGGGGAGGGGGAGCTCCTACAATGAGCAGTTCTTC. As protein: CAISEGRGSSYNEQFF.

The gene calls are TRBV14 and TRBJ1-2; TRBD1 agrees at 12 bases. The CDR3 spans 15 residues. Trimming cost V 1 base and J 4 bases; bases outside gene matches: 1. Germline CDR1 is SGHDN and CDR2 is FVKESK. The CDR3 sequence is CASSQVGQGAYGYTF. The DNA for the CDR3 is TGTGCCAGCAGCCAAGTGGGACAGGGGGCCTATGGCTACACCTTC.